This T cell receptor beta chain comes out of a study of response to subunit inactivated influenza vaccine. Study-level results: The authors put forward the suggestion that each seasonal influenza vaccination may bring in only a limited number of new T cells.

Germline V gene data show CDR1 as ENHRY and CDR2 as SYGVKD. CDR3 size: 14 residues. V dropped 8 bases and J dropped 2 bases, with 13 bases sitting between them. This clonotype was counted only a few times. Its antigen is unknown. TCRdb re-derived calls from the RT-PCR reads in MiXCR, one entry per CDR3 protein. The data contain about 500,000 distinct CDR3 sequences, about 17% of them singletons. The chain links TRBV10-3 to TRBJ1-5, with D perhaps matching TRBD1 (5 bases). The source was CD4+ T cells sorted from PBMCs, collected 23 months after vaccination. This sequence was found in a man aged 50-75 years who received an inactivated influenza vaccine. This CDR3 reads CAIGFKGGNQPQHF. CDR3 sequence (DNA): TGTGCCATCGGATTCAAAGGGGGCAATCAGCCCCAGCATTTT.